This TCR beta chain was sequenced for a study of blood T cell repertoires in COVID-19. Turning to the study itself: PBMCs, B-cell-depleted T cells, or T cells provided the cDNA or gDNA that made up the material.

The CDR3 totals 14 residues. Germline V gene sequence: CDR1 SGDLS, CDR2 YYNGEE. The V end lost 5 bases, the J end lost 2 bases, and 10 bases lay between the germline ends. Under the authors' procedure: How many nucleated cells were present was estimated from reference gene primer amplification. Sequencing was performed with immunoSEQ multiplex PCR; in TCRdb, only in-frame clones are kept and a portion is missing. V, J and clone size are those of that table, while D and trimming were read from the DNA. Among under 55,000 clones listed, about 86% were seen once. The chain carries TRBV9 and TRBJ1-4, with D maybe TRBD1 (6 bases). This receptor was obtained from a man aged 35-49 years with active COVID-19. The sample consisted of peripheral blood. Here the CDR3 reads CASSTGYTNEKLFF. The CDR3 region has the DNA TGTGCCAGCAGTACAGGGTATACTAATGAAAAACTGTTTTTT.